These T cell receptor beta chains were read from a single sample in a study of cytomegalovirus exposure and HLA in healthy donors. Method: immunoSEQ multiplex PCR; TCRdb's copy keeps in-frame clones and lacks some. This table has 80,000 to 95,000 clones, roughly 79% appearing once. Input material: PBMCs. The receptors originated from a woman in her twenties or thirties in good health and CMV-seronegative. Both conserved end residues are part of each CDR3. The D gene is left open where the match is weak. The size of a clone is reported for some rows only, either as once, few or many, or as a class for expanded clones.

J gene,V gene,D gene,clone size,CDR3 DNA,CDR3 protein
TRBJ1-2,TRBV27,TRBD1,medium-sized,TGTGCCAGCAGTCACAGGGGGCGAAGCTCTGGCTACACCTTC,CASSHRGRSSGYTF
TRBJ1-2,TRBV7-9,-,-,TGTGCCAGCAGCCCTAGCGGGACACCATATGGCTACACCTTC,CASSPSGTPYGYTF
TRBJ2-2,TRBV27,-,once,TGTGCCAGCAGTAACAACAGGGACGGCGGGGAGCTGTTTTTT,CASSNNRDGGELFF
TRBJ2-7,TRBV5-1,-,-,TGCGCCAGCAGCTTCCGGGACACACGATCCTACGAGCAGTACTTC,CASSFRDTRSYEQYF
TRBJ1-5,TRBV7-9,-,-,TGTTCCAGCAGCTTAGACGGGGAGCTTTATAGCAATCAGCCCCAGCATTTT,CSSSLDGELYSNQPQHF
TRBJ2-7,TRBV28,-,-,TGTGCCAGCAGTTCCAACTACGAGCAGTACTTC,CASSSNYEQYF
TRBJ2-5,TRBV7-9,-,-,TGTGCCAGCAGCTTAGCTGACGGGAGCTCCCAAGAGACCCAATACTTC,CASSLADGSSQETQYF
TRBJ2-5,TRBV28,-,-,TGTGCCAGCGGGAGATTCGAAGAGACCCAGTACTTC,CASGRFEETQYF
TRBJ2-7,TRBV13,-,-,TGTGCCAGCAGCGCCCTGTCGTGGGGGGTGTACGAGCAGTACTTC,CASSALSWGVYEQYF
TRBJ2-1,TRBV6-6,-,-,TGTGCCAGCAGTTACTTAGCGGAGAATGAGCAGTTCTTC,CASSYLAENEQFF
TRBJ2-7,TRBV7-2,TRBD1,-,TGTGCCAGCACCTTCCGGCAGGGGGCTTACGAGCAGTACTTC,CASTFRQGAYEQYF
TRBJ2-2,TRBV4-1,TRBD1,few,TGCGCCAGCAGCCAAGTGGGGACAGGGGGCACCGGGGAGCTGTTTTTT,CASSQVGTGGTGELFF
TRBJ1-5,TRBV27,TRBD1,-,TGTGCCAGCAGTTTAACGGGACAGGCCAAGCATTTT,CASSLTGQAKHF
TRBJ1-3,TRBV7-3,TRBD1,-,TGTGCCAGCAGCTTCCAACAGGGGCCGCATTCTGGAAACACCATATATTTT,CASSFQQGPHSGNTIYF
TRBJ2-1,TRBV27,-,-,TGTGCCAGCACTGACACCTACAATGAGCAGTTCTTC,CASTDTYNEQFF
TRBJ1-2,TRBV7-8,-,-,TGTGCCAGCAGCTTAGAACAGGGCTGGGGAGGCTACACCTTC,CASSLEQGWGGYTF
TRBJ1-5,TRBV19,-,-,TGTGCCAGTAGTATCGAGGAGACCTTGGGCAATCAGCCCCAGCATTTT,CASSIEETLGNQPQHF
TRBJ2-3,TRBV28,TRBD1,-,TGTGCCAGCGCAACTTCGGGACAGGGAGTATCAGATACGCAGTATTTT,CASATSGQGVSDTQYF
TRBJ1-1,TRBV14,-,-,TGTGCCAGCAGCGTACGGGGGTCGAACACTGAAGCTTTCTTT,CASSVRGSNTEAFF
TRBJ2-5,TRBV5-4,TRBD2,-,TGTGCCAGCAGCTCTCGACTAGCGGCAACTCAAGAGACCCAGTACTTC,CASSSRLAATQETQYF
TRBJ1-1,TRBV5-1,-,few,TGCGCCAGCAGCCGGGAGGCGACTACGAGTACTGAAGCTTTCTTT,CASSREATTSTEAFF
TRBJ2-2,TRBV7-8,TRBD1,few,TGTGCCAGCAGCTTACGGGGTGGACAGGGAGCCCCCGGGGAGCTGTTTTTT,CASSLRGGQGAPGELFF
TRBJ2-7,TRBV2,TRBD1,-,TGTGCCACAAAGGGACAGGGCGGATACGAGCAGTACTTC,CATKGQGGYEQYF
TRBJ2-3,TRBV18,-,-,TGTGCCAGCTCACCACCGGCGAGGGGCACAGATACGCAGTATTTT,CASSPPARGTDTQYF
TRBJ2-3,TRBV7-9,TRBD1,-,TGTGCCAGCAGCTTACGGCCAGGGGGCTTGACAGATACGCAGTATTTT,CASSLRPGGLTDTQYF
TRBJ2-3,TRBV28,-,-,TGTGCCAGCAGTTCGGGACAAGACAGCACAGATACGCAGTATTTT,CASSSGQDSTDTQYF
TRBJ1-1,TRBV9,-,once,TGTGCCAGCAGCGTAGGCACGGGACTGAAGAACACTGAAGCTTTCTTT,CASSVGTGLKNTEAFF
TRBJ2-1,TRBV5-4,-,few,TGTGCCAGCAGCTTGAGACGGGAGAAAAACGTCGATGAGCAGTTCTTC,CASSLRREKNVDEQFF
TRBJ1-1,TRBV5-1,TRBD1,-,TGCGCCAGCAGCAGGGGACAGGGGAACACTGAAGCTTTCTTT,CASSRGQGNTEAFF
TRBJ2-2,TRBV11-2,TRBD2,-,TGTGCCAGCAGCTTTAGTTGGGGGGGCACCGGGGAGCTGTTTTTT,CASSFSWGGTGELFF
TRBJ2-2,TRBV2,TRBD1,-,TGTGCCAGCAGGGGGACAGCTTTGAACACCGGGGAGCTGTTTTTT,CASRGTALNTGELFF
TRBJ1-2,TRBV28,-,-,TGTGCCAGCAGCTTTACCGGGTTCTATGGCTACACCTTC,CASSFTGFYGYTF
TRBJ2-7,TRBV7-9,-,-,TGTGCCAGCAGCTCCCGAGGGTCCCAGGGGAGCGAGCAGTACTTC,CASSSRGSQGSEQYF
TRBJ1-4,TRBV27,TRBD1,few,TGTGCCAGCTTAGCAACCGGGACAGGGGATGAAAAACTGTTTTTT,CASLATGTGDEKLFF
TRBJ2-3,TRBV28,TRBD2,-,TGTGCCAGCAGACCTACTAGCGGGTCTGGAAATACGCAGTATTTT,CASRPTSGSGNTQYF
TRBJ2-7,TRBV27,-,-,TGTGCCAGCAGTTTATCGGTCGCGAGCTACGAGCAGTACTTC,CASSLSVASYEQYF
TRBJ2-1,TRBV5-1,-,once,TGCGCCAGCAGCCAGGGGCTCGGTAGGGACCTATCCAATGAGCAGTTCTTC,CASSQGLGRDLSNEQFF
TRBJ2-7,TRBV19,-,-,TGTGCCAGTAGTATTGCTACTACCTATTCCTACGAGCAGTACTTC,CASSIATTYSYEQYF
TRBJ2-2,TRBV6-5,TRBD2,-,TGTGCCAGCAGCGCCGGGACTAGTCACACCGGGGAGCTGTTTTTT,CASSAGTSHTGELFF
TRBJ2-2,TRBV28,TRBD2,-,TGTGCCAGCAGGAACAGCGGGAGGGCCGGGACCGGGGAGCTGTTTTTT,CASRNSGRAGTGELFF
TRBJ2-3,TRBV7-3,TRBD2,-,TGTGCCAGCAGCTCCGGGACTAGCGGGAACACAGATACGCAGTATTTT,CASSSGTSGNTDTQYF
TRBJ1-2,TRBV6-4,TRBD1,-,TGTGCCAGCAGTGACTCGTGGACAGGGGAAAGAGGCTACACCTTC,CASSDSWTGERGYTF
TRBJ2-4,TRBV19,TRBD1,-,TGTGCCAGTAGTACCCAGGGGGCGAAAAACATTCAGTACTTC,CASSTQGAKNIQYF
TRBJ1-6,TRBV5-4,-,-,TGTGCCAGCAGTTGGGGGGGAAAGGCCTATAATTCACCCCTCCACTTT,CASSWGGKAYNSPLHF
TRBJ2-3,TRBV5-1,-,-,TGCGCCAGCAGCTTGGCCTCAGGCACAGATACGCAGTATTTT,CASSLASGTDTQYF
TRBJ2-2,TRBV5-4,TRBD2,-,TGTGCCAGCAGCTTGGGGTTAGCGGGAGTGGCCGGGGAGCTGTTTTTT,CASSLGLAGVAGELFF
TRBJ2-5,TRBV5-8,-,-,TGTGCCAGCAGCTCTACCGGACTCCAAGAGACCCAGTACTTC,CASSSTGLQETQYF
TRBJ2-2,TRBV19,TRBD1,-,TGTGCCAGTAGTACCGGACAGGCCACCGGGGAGCTGTTTTTT,CASSTGQATGELFF